The following is a TCR beta chain sequence with its context. Its binding antigen is unknown. The input lacks base qualities; no much larger clone sits a single base away. Per the publication, the time point label means: baseline before first vaccination. The vaccinee samples were drawn from two UK trials, COV001 and COV002, one of which was a single-blind randomized controlled phase 2/3 trial testing AZD1222 (ChAdOx1 nCoV-19) in healthy adults. Trial participant PBMC samples were collected at day 0 and day 28 after the second dose for TCRbeta chain sequencing. The CDR3 covers 14 residues, taking in both the cysteine and the phenylalanine. Left in the record is the CDR3 DNA by itself, 42 bases read in frame from the first base. According to the germline V gene (reference sequence), CDR1 reads SGHNT and CDR2 reads YYREEE. V and J are truncated by 1 base and 6 bases respectively, leaving an intervening sequence of 14 bases.

The data belong to a study of T cell responses to AZD1222 COVID-19 vaccine (dated by TCRdb to the early 2020s). Regarding the study in general: AZD1222 recipients given second doses at about 4 weeks or at about 12 weeks were pooled, since spike-specific TCR depth and breadth were not found to differ between the two schedules. TCR sequencing covered 230 to 250 trial participants: roughly 200 given two doses of AZD1222 and approximately 25 given two doses of MenACWY control vaccine. Trial participants were enrolled by age into subgroups of 18-55, 56-69 and 70-plus years, and about 150, 27 and 61 TCR-sequenced participants, respectively, were included in these subgroups. Overall study results and their limits: Because no day 14 peak-response samples were available, repertoires were characterized only after the peak T cell response. A significant rise in spike-specific TCR breadth and depth was observed after two AZD1222 doses relative to day 0 and relative to MenACWY recipients. Most participants were white British and females outnumbered males, and the authors suggested that clonal diversity may have been underestimated. In the small 56-69-year group, the increase in depth fell short of significance, most likely because of low power. Only five to seven AZD1222 recipients were SARS-CoV-2 seropositive at baseline, limiting conclusions about previously exposed vaccinees. The whole spike protein was spanned by vaccine-associated CD4 TCRs, and dominant responses were seen in regions 160-218 and 743-854. Reportedly, almost half of the unique spike-specific TCRs recognized epitopes lying outside the regions that are mutated in the B.1.351 and B.1.1.7 variants.

The CDR3 regions of human TCRbeta chains were analyzed by immunosequencing. The paper's processing steps were these. TCRs in the repertoires were compared against a reference library of SARS-CoV-2-specific TCRs that had been generated with the MIRA antigen-specificity platform. Breadth meant the fraction of unique TCRs that were SARS-CoV-2-associated, whereas depth meant the fraction of total T cells that were SARS-CoV-2-associated. Each spike-specific TCR was assigned to its reactive spike region and to a CD4 or CD8 class using the MIRA data. Log10-transformed breadth and depth values were compared by one-way ANOVA with Sidak's multiple comparisons tests. TCRdb took this table from immuneACCESS and kept in-frame rearrangements with V and J called. Such tables lack part of the clones; where checked against another copy, unresolved V genes explain under half of the gap, and the rest is unexplained. D and trimming come from the DNA, and the V and J calls and clone size come from that table. The sample has roughly 130,000 clones on record, 85% to 90% of them singletons. The ten largest clones capture 9% to 15% of the sample.

The receptor was derived from an adult in good health. The specimen comprised peripheral blood, sampled on day 0 of AZD1222 vaccination. The receptor chain draws on TRBV5-4 and TRBJ2-7, with TRBD1 perhaps the D gene, on 6 matching bases. The DNA sequence follows: TGTGCCAGCAGCTTGAATCAGGGGATCTCCGAGCAGTACTTC. It specifies CASSLNQGISEQYF.